The 26 T cell receptor beta chains given below trace back to one sample, sequenced in a study of sequential checkpoint blockade in melanoma. Data came from immunoSEQ multiplex PCR; TCRdb stores just in-frame clones and leaves some out. This sample carries around 1,700 clones, 18% of them seen once, and the ten largest clones take around 9%. Treatment meaning: randomized to nivolumab then ipilimumab (arm A) or the reverse (arm B). This specimen was tumor tissue (inferred from file names), taken from a patient given nivolumab and ipilimumab in sequence. The receptors derive from a human donor with melanoma.

This rearrangement joins TRBV28 to TRBJ1-4, with TRBD1 as a possible D gene (5 bases). The length of the CDR3 is 14 residues. CDR1 is MDHEN, CDR2 SYDVKM, per germline. Trimming took off 6 bases at V and 8 bases at J, with 16 bases between the two ends. The chain's CDR3 is CASRTTASGEKLFF. DNA for the CDR3: TGTGCCAGCAGGACGACAGCTTCGGGAGAAAAACTGTTTTTT.

In its sample, this clone is medium-sized. The chain is built from TRBV11-3 and TRBJ2-7; D call uncertain. Germline-derived CDR1 and CDR2 are SGHNT and YENEEA. The ends were cut back, 3 bases at V and 3 bases at J, with 12 bases in the middle. The CDR3 runs 14 residues. The CDR3 sequence: CASSLVGGVYEQYF. The DNA of the CDR3 is TGTGCCAGCAGCTTGGTCGGTGGGGTCTACGAGCAGTACTTC.

Judged by abundance, this clone is medium-sized (0.01 to 0.1%). The chain links TRBV9 to TRBJ2-1; 12 bases map to TRBD1. The trim removed 3 bases at V and 10 bases at J, leaving 5 bases unmatched. There are 14 residues in the CDR3. Germline-derived CDR1 and CDR2 are SGDLS and YYNGEE. This CDR3 reads CASSAGTGGGEQFF. The CDR3 DNA follows: TGTGCCAGCAGCGCCGGGACAGGGGGCGGGGAGCAGTTCTTC. Supplemented by reference TRBV9 and TRBJ2-1, the full variable domain reads DSGVTQTPKHLITATGQRVTLRCSPRSGDLSVYWYQQSLDQGLQFLIQYYNGEERAKGNILERFSAQQFPDLHSELNLSSLELGDSALYFCASSAGTGGGEQFFGPGTRLTVL.

The sample holds a few counts of this clone. The CDR3 DNA sequence: TGTGCCACCAGCAGTCGCAGGCCTGGCAATCAGCCCCAGCATTTT. Its protein is CATSSRRPGNQPQHF. The chain combines TRBV15 with TRBJ1-5; D ambiguous. V was shortened by 3 bases and J by 2 bases, with 11 bases between the two germline ends. The CDR3 is 15 amino acids. Germline V gives CDR1 LNHNV, CDR2 YYDKDF (reference sequence).

V gene TRBV5-1 combines with J gene TRBJ1-1; D gene ambiguous. The CDR3 extends over 14 amino acids. V dropped 0 bases and J dropped 0 bases, with 6 bases sitting between them. Germline CDR1 is SGHRS and CDR2 is YFSETQ. The DNA of the CDR3 is TGCGCCAGCAGCTTGGCAGGAATGAACACTGAAGCTTTCTTT. As protein: CASSLAGMNTEAFF.

The chain joins TRBV30 to TRBJ2-3, with 10 bases matching TRBD2. Germline assignment: CDR1 GTSNPN and CDR2 SVGIG (reference sequence). CDR3 size: 17 residues. After removal of 0 bases from V and 2 bases from J, the junction contained 8 bases not matched to a gene. In DNA, the CDR3 is TGTGCCTGGAGTGTACCGGCTAGCGGGGGCCTCACAGATACGCAGTATTTT. Translated, it gives CAWSVPASGGLTDTQYF. Drawing the rest from reference TRBV30 and TRBJ2-3, the complete variable domain is SQTIHQWPATLVQPVGSPLSLECTVEGTSNPNLYWYRQAAGRGLQLLFYSVGIGQISSEVPQNLSASRPQDRQFILSSKKLLLSDSGFYLCAWSVPASGGLTDTQYFGPGTRLTVL.

The chain carries TRBV18 and TRBJ2-4; the D is unclear. Trimming cost V 4 bases and J 5 bases, with 9 bases left between them. The CDR3 is 13 amino acids. Germline CDR1 is KGHSH and CDR2 is LQKENI. In DNA, the CDR3 is TGTGCCAGCTCACTGCTCCAAGAAAACATTCAGTACTTC. Its protein product is CASSLLQENIQYF.

This clone was seen a handful of times. The chain carries TRBV6-8 and TRBJ1-3, with D maybe TRBD1 (5 bases). V lost 5 bases to trimming and J lost 9 bases, with 14 bases between them. In germline, CDR1 is MNHGY, CDR2 SAAAGT. The CDR3 totals 13 residues. CDR3 sequence: CASSETGPGTIYF. Written as DNA, the CDR3 is TGTGCCAGCAGTGAGACGGGGCCGGGCACCATATATTTT.

This clone was seen a few times. The chain links TRBV19 to TRBJ1-5; D possibly corresponds to TRBD1 (6 bases). CDR1 is LNHDA and CDR2 is SQIVND in the germline V gene (reference sequence). CDR3 size: 20 residues. The V end lost 5 bases, the J end lost 4 bases, and 30 bases lay between the germline ends. Written as DNA, the CDR3 is TGTGCCAGTAGTCCGAACAAATACATCACAGGGCACTATGAGAATCAGCCCCAGCATTTT. The encoded protein is CASSPNKYITGHYENQPQHF.

This clone was detected only a few times. The CDR3 DNA sequence: TGCGCCAGTTCGTGGGACCTTTATAATTCACCCCTCCACTTT. Its protein is CASSWDLYNSPLHF. The chain couples TRBV5-1 to TRBJ1-6; maybe TRBD1 (5 bases). Per germline, CDR1 SGHRS and CDR2 YFSETQ. The CDR3 sequence is 14 residues long. With 8 bases removed from V and 4 bases from J, the gap between germline ends came to 13 bases.

This clone was observed a handful of times. The CDR3 bases are TGTGCCATCAGTGAGTCGAAAGGCTATGGCTACACCTTC. It is translated as CAISESKGYGYTF. The chain recombines TRBV10-3 with TRBJ1-2; D is undetermined. The CDR3 length is 13 residues. Trimming cost V 0 bases and J 4 bases, with 6 bases left between them. Germline values: CDR1 ENHRY, CDR2 SYGVKD.

The chain carries TRBV5-1 and TRBJ2-1, with 11 bases fitting TRBD2. The ends lost 4 bases at V and 4 bases at J; junction bases unmatched: 10. The germline V gene encodes CDR1 SGHRS and CDR2 YFSETQ. The CDR3 is made up of 17 amino acids. As DNA, the CDR3 is TGCGCCAGCAGCCGGTTAGCGGGGGGGGCCGATTACAATGAGCAGTTCTTC. Its protein product is CASSRLAGGADYNEQFF.

This clone was seen more than once but under ten times. This chain connects TRBV4-1 to TRBJ2-3, with TRBD2 identical over 10 bases. Germline CDR1 and CDR2: MGHRA and YSYEKL. The CDR3 totals 16 residues. Trimming took 3 bases from V and 2 from J; bases not matched to a gene: 5. CDR3 loop: CASSQSLAGDTDTQYF. CDR3 nucleotides: TGCGCCAGCAGCCAGTCTCTAGCGGGGGACACAGATACGCAGTATTTT.

This clone ranks as medium-sized. The chain uses TRBV28 and TRBJ1-2, with 8 bases fitting TRBD1. The germline V gene encodes CDR1 MDHEN and CDR2 SYDVKM. The V segment lost 5 bases and the J segment 2 bases; nucleotides outside the gene matches: 4. The CDR3 extends over 14 amino acids. CDR3 loop: CASSTRTGNYGYTF. DNA for the CDR3: TGTGCCAGCAGTACACGGACAGGGAACTATGGCTACACCTTC.

By proportion, this clone is medium-sized (0.01 to 0.1%). The chain is built from TRBV11-3 and TRBJ1-1, with a possible D match to TRBD1 (5 bases). Between the trimmed V and J ends, which lost 5 bases and 3 bases, there was a span of 16 bases. Per germline, CDR1 SGHNT and CDR2 YENEEA. The length of the CDR3 is 15 residues. CDR3: CASSRSGGMDTEAFF. CDR3 DNA: TGTGCCAGCAGCCGTTCTGGGGGGATGGACACTGAAGCTTTCTTT.

As concerns this clone: This is likely a read error, given that the CDR3 carries no conserved phenylalanine or tryptophan at its end. It is unclear where the CDR3 begins or ends on the DNA, so no DNA is shown, and the CDR3 is as TCRdb lists it. CDR3 residues: CASSYSEVQGIT. This chain joins TRBV6-8 and TRBJ1-1; TRBD1 reflects the table's D call only, with no check against the DNA. Germline V gene sequence: CDR1 MNHGY, CDR2 SAAAGT. The CDR3 has 12 amino acids, counting both end residues.

This clone appeared a few times. The J gene is TRBJ1-5, the V gene TRBV10-3; 10 nucleotides align to TRBD1. In germline, CDR1 is ENHRY, CDR2 SYGVKD. V was pared by 10 bases and J by 0 bases, with 12 bases of the junction left unmatched. This CDR3 comprises 17 residues. For the CDR3, the DNA is TGTGCCAGCCAAACACCGGGACAGGGGTTTAGCAATCAGCCCCAGCATTTT. This translates into CASQTPGQGFSNQPQHF.

A few counts support this clone. The read ends 1 residue early relative to the CDR3; the germline J gene fills the gap. The chain couples TRBV10-3 to TRBJ2-7; 10 nucleotides agree with TRBD2. Per the germline V gene, CDR1 is ENHRY and CDR2 is SYGVKD. The ends lost 2 bases at V and 3 bases at J; junction bases unmatched: 10. The CDR3 covers 17 residues. The part of the CDR3 DNA that was read is TGTGCCATCAGTGAGCCGACCCCAGCTAGCGGGGGCTACGAGCAGTAC. Translation gives CAISEPTPASGGYEQY. The CDR3 in full is CAISEPTPASGGYEQYF.

Many counts were recorded for this clone. The CDR3 sequence is CASSSAPGAAQETQYF. CDR3 DNA: TGTGCCAGCAGCTCCGCTCCGGGGGCAGCGCAAGAGACCCAGTACTTC. V usage is TRBV11-3 and J usage is TRBJ2-5, with D perhaps TRBD1 or TRBD2 (6 bases each). Between the trimmed V and J ends, which lost 4 bases and 2 bases, there was a span of 17 bases. Looked up from germline, CDR1 is SGHNT and CDR2 is YENEEA. The CDR3 spans 16 residues.

By its share, this clone is medium-sized. The chain couples TRBV9 to TRBJ1-1; D might be TRBD1 (6 bases). The CDR3 has 14 amino acids. Trimming shortened V by 1 base and J by 1 base, and 8 bases separated the two germline ends. The germline V gene has CDR1 SGDLS and CDR2 YYNGEE. The CDR3 DNA follows: TGTGCCAGCAGCGTAACAGGGTCGAACACTGAAGCTTTCTTT. The encoded protein is CASSVTGSNTEAFF.

V gene TRBV25-1 combines with J gene TRBJ1-6, with D possibly TRBD1 on 5 matching bases. V shed 8 bases and J shed 6 bases, with 11 bases lying between them. The CDR3 is 13 residues long. Looked up from germline, CDR1 is MGHDK and CDR2 is SYGVNS. CDR3: CASATGTNSPLHF. The CDR3 bases are TGTGCCAGCGCAACAGGTACTAATTCACCCCTCCACTTT.

The chain recombines TRBV11-3 with TRBJ2-7, with 9 bases matching TRBD1. Germline trimming cut 1 base from V and 1 base from J; bases unmatched to any gene: 5. This CDR3 contains 16 residues. CDR1 is SGHNT, CDR2 YENEEA, per germline. CDR3 nucleotide sequence: TGTGCCAGCAGCTTAGGGACCGGGACAGGGTCCTACGAGCAGTACTTC. This sequence encodes CASSLGTGTGSYEQYF.

The V gene is TRBV4-1, the J gene TRBJ1-5, with D tentatively TRBD1 (6 bases). The CDR3 consists of 17 residues. The germline gives CDR1 MGHRA, CDR2 YSYEKL. CDR3: CDQLGGLEGLCNQPQHF. In DNA, the CDR3 is TGCGACCAACTAGGGGGGTTAGAGGGTTTATGCAATCAGCCCCAGCATTTT.

V and J are TRBV29-1 and TRBJ2-7, with D maybe TRBD2 (6 bases). Trimming removed 6 bases at V and 2 bases at J, with 20 bases between. This CDR3 contains 15 residues. Germline V gene data show CDR1 as SQVTM and CDR2 as ANQGSEA. DNA for the CDR3: TGCAGCGTGGGGGGATGGCCAGGGAACCCCTACGAGCAGTACTTC. This sequence encodes CSVGGWPGNPYEQYF.

This clone turned up a few times. The V and J genes are TRBV28 and TRBJ2-7, with 7 bases aligning to TRBD1. CDR1 and CDR2 from the germline V gene are MDHEN and SYDVKM. The CDR3 contains 17 residues. Trimming cost V 4 bases and J 6 bases; bases outside gene matches: 18. CDR3 nucleotides: TGTGCCAGCAGTTCCCCGAAGGGGGCAGGGACCCTACGCGAGCAGTACTTC. Residues: CASSSPKGAGTLREQYF.

The chain combines TRBV18 with TRBJ1-4, with no clear D. The CDR3 consists of 16 residues. The V gene's germline CDR1 is KGHSH and CDR2 LQKENI. V was clipped by 6 bases and J by 0 bases, with 14 bases between them. The DNA of the CDR3 is TGTGCCAGCTCCTCGTCCCTGGGTGCAACTAATGAAAAACTGTTTTTT. This sequence encodes CASSSSLGATNEKLFF.